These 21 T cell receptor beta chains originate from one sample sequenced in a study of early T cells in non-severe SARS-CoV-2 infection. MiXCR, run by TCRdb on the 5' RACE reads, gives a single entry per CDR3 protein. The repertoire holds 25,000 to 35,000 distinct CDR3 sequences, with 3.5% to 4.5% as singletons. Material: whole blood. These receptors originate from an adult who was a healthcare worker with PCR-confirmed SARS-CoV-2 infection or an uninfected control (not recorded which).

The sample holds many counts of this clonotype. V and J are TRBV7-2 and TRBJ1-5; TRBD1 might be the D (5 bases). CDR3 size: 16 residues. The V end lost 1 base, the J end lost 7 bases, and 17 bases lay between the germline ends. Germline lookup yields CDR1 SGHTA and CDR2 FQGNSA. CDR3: CASSLGPQGNSQPQHF. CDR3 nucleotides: TGTGCCAGCAGCTTAGGGCCCCAGGGTAACAGCCAGCCCCAGCATTTT.

In nucleotides, the CDR3 is TGTGCCAGCGGCCGCTCCTACAATGAGCAGTTCTTC. Translating it yields CASGRSYNEQFF. V usage is TRBV11-2 and J usage is TRBJ2-1, with D uncertain. CDR3 length: 12 residues. From germline, CDR1 is SGHAT and CDR2 FQNNGV. Between the trimmed V and J ends, which lost 8 bases and 0 bases, there was a span of 5 bases.

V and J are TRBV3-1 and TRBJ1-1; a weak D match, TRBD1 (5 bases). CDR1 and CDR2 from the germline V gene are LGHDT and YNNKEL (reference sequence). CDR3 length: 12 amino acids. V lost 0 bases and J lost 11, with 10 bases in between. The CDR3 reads CASSQDGRGAFF. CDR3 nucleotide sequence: TGTGCCAGCAGCCAAGATGGCCGGGGGGCTTTCTTT.

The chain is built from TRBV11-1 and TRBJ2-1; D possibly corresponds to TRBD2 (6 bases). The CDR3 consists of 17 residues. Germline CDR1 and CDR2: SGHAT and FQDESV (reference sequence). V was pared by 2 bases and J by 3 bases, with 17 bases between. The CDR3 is CASSLLGLSGGYNEQFF. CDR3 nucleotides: TGTGCCAGCAGCTTACTAGGACTAAGCGGTGGCTACAATGAGCAGTTCTTC.

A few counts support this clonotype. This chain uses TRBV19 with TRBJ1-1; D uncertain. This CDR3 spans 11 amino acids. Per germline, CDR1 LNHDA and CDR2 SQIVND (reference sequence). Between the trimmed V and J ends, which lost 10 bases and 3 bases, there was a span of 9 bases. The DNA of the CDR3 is TGTGCCACCTCTGGATACACTGAAGCTTTCTTT. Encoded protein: CATSGYTEAFF.

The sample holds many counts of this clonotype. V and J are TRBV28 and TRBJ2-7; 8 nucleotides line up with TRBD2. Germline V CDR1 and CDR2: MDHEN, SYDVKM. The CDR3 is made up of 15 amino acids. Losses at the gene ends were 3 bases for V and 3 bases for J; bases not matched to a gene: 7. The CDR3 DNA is TGTGCCAGCAGTTTTCCCGGGGGGGGACGCTACGAGCAGTACTTC. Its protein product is CASSFPGGGRYEQYF. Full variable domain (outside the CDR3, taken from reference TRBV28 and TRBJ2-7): DVKVTQSSRYLVKRTGEKVFLECVQDMDHENMFWYRQDPGLGLRLIYFSYDVKMKEKGDIPEGYSVSREKKERFSLILESASTNQTSMYLCASSFPGGGRYEQYFGPGTRLTVT.

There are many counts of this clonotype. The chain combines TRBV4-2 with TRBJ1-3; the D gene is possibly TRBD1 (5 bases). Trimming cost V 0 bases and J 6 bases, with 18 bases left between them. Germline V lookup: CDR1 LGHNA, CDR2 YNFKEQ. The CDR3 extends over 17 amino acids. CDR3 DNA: TGTGCCAGCAGCCAAGATAATGTCGGGGGGACCGAAAACACCATATATTTT. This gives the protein CASSQDNVGGTENTIYF.

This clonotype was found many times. CDR3 region: CASSLSLEEQYF. CDR3 nucleotide sequence: TGTGCCAGCAGCTTATCACTGGAAGAGCAGTACTTC. This chain links TRBV7-9 with TRBJ2-7; no reliable D call. Trimming shortened V by 2 bases and J by 7 bases, and 9 bases separated the two germline ends. The CDR3 runs to 12 residues. CDR1 and CDR2 (germline): SEHNR, FQNEAQ (reference sequence).

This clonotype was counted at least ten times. The CDR3 region has the DNA TGTGCTAGTAGACAGAATAGCAATCAGCCCCAGCATTTT. It translates to CASRQNSNQPQHF. The chain couples TRBV12-5 to TRBJ1-5; maybe TRBD1 (5 bases). This CDR3 contains 13 residues. CDR1 is LGHNT, CDR2 FRNRAP, per germline. V lost 8 bases to trimming and J lost 0 bases, with 8 bases between them. The full variable domain, completed using reference TRBV12-5 and TRBJ1-5, is DARVTQTPRHKVTEMGQEVTMRCQPILGHNTVFWYRQTMMQGLELLAYFRNRAPLDDSGMPKDRFSAEMPDATLATLKIQPSEPRDSAVYFCASRQNSNQPQHFGDGTRLSIL.

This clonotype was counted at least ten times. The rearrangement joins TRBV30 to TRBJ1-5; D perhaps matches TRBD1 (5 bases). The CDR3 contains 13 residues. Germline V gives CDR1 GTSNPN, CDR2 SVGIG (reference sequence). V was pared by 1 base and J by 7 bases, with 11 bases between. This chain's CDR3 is CAWSAGGGQPQHF. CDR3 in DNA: TGTGCCTGGAGTGCGGGGGGGGGACAGCCCCAGCATTTT.

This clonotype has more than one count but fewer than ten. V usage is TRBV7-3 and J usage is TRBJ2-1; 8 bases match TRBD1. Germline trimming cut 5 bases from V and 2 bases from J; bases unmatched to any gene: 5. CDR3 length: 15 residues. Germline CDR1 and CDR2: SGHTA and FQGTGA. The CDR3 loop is CASSQDRATYNEQFF. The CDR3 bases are TGTGCCAGCAGCCAGGACAGGGCAACCTACAATGAGCAGTTCTTC.

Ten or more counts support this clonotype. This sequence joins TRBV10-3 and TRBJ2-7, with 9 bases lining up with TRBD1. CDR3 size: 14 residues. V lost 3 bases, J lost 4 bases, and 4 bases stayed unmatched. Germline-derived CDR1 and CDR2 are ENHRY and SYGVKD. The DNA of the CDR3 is TGTGCCATCAGTGAAGGACAGGGGTTTTACGAGCAGTACTTC. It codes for CAISEGQGFYEQYF.

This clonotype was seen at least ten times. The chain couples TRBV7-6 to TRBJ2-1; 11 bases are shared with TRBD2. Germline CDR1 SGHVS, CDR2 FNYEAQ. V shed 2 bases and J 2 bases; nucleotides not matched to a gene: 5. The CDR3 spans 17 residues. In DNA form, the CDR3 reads TGTGCCAGCAGCTTAAACTTAGCGGGGGGGCCCTACAATGAGCAGTTCTTC. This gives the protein CASSLNLAGGPYNEQFF. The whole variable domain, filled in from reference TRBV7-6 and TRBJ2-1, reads GAGVSQSPRYKVTKRGQDVALRCDPISGHVSLYWYRQALGQGPEFLTYFNYEAQQDKSGLPNDRFSAERPEGSISTLTIQRTEQRDSAMYRCASSLNLAGGPYNEQFFGPGTRLTVL.

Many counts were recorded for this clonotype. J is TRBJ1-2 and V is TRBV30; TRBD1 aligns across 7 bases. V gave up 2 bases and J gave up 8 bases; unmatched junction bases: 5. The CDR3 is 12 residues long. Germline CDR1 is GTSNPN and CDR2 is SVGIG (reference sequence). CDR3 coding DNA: TGTGCCTGGAGTCCAGGGGGAGAGGGCTACACCTTC. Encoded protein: CAWSPGGEGYTF. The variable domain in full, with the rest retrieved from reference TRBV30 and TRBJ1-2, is SQTIHQWPATLVQPVGSPLSLECTVEGTSNPNLYWYRQAAGRGLQLLFYSVGIGQISSEVPQNLSASRPQDRQFILSSKKLLLSDSGFYLCAWSPGGEGYTFGSGTRLTVV.

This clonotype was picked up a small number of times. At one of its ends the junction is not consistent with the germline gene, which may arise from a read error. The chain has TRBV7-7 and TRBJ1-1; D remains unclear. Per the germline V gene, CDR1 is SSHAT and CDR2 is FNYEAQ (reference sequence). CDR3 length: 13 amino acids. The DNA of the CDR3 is TGTGCTAGCAGCAGAGACCATGGCACTGAAGCTTTCTTT. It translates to CASSRDHGTEAFF. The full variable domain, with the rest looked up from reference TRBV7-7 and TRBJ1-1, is GAGVSQSPRYKVTKRGQDVTLRCDPISSHATLYWYQQALGQGPEFLTYFNYEAQPDKSGLPSDRFSAERPEGSISTLTIQRTEQRDSAMYRCASSRDHGTEAFFGQGTRLTVV.

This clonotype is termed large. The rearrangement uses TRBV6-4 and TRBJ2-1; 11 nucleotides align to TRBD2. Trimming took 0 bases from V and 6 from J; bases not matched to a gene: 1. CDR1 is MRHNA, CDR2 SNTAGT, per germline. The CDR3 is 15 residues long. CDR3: CASSDSSGGANEQFF. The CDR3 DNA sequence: TGTGCCAGCAGTGACTCTAGCGGGGGGGCCAATGAGCAGTTCTTC.

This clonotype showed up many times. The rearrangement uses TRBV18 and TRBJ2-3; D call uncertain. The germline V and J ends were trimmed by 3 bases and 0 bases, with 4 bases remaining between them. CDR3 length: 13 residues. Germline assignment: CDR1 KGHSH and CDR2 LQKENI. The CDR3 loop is CASSPSSTDTQYF. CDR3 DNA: TGTGCCAGCTCACCTTCTAGCACAGATACGCAGTATTTT.

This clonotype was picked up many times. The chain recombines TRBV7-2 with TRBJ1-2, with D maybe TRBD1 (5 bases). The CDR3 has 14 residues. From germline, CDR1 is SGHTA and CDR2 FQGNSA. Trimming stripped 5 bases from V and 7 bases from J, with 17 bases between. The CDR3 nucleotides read TGTGCCAGCAGCGTGGGACTCGCGAGGAGTGGCTACACCTTC. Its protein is CASSVGLARSGYTF.

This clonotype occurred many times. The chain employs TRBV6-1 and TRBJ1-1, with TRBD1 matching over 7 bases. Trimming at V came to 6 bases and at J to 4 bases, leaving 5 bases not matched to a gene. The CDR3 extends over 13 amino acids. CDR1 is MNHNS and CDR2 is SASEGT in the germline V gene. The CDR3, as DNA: TGTGCCAGCAGCCTAAACAGGGGCACTGAAGCTTTCTTT. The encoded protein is CASSLNRGTEAFF.

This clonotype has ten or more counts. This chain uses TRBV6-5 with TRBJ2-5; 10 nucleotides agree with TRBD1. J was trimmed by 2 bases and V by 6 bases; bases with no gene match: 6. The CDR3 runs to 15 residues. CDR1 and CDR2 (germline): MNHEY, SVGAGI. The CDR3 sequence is CASRGQGRRQETQYF. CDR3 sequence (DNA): TGTGCCAGCAGGGGACAGGGGAGGAGGCAAGAGACCCAGTACTTC.

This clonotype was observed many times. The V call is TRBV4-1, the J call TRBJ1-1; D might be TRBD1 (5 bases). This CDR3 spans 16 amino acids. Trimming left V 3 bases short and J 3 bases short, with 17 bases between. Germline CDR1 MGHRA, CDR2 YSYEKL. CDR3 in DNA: TGCGCCAGCAGCCATGGGGACCACTATGGGTACACTGAAGCTTTCTTT. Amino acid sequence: CASSHGDHYGYTEAFF.